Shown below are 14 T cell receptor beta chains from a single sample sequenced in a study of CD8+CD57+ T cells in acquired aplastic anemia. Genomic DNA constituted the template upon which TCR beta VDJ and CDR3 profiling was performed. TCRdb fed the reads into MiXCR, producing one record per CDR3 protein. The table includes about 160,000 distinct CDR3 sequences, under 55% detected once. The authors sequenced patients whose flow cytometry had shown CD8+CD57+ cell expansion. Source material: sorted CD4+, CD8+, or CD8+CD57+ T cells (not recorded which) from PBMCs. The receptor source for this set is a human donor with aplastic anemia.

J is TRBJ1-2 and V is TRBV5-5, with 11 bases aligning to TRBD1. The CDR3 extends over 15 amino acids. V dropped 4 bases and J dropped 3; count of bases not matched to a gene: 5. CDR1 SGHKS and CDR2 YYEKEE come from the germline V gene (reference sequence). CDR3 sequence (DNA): TGTGCCAGCAGCCCACTGGGACAGGGGGACTATGGCTACACCTTC. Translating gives CASSPLGQGDYGYTF.

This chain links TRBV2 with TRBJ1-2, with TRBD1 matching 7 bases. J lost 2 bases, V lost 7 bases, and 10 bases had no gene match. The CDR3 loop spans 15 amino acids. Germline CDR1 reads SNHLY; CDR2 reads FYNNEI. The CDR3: CASTTGVGLNYGYTF. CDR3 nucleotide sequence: TGTGCCAGCACTACAGGGGTAGGTCTCAACTATGGCTACACCTTC.

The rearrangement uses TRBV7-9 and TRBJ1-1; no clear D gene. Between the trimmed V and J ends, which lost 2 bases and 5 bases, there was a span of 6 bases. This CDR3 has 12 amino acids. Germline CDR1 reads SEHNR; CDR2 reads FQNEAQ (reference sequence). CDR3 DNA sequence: TGTGCCAGCAGCTTATTAGAGACTGAAGCTTTCTTT. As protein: CASSLLETEAFF.

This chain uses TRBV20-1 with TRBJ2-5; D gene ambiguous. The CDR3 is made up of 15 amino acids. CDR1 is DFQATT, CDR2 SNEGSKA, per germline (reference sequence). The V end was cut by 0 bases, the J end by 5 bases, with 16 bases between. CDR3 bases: TGCAGTGCTAGAGATGTCCCCGACAAAGGGGAGACCCAGTACTTC. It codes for CSARDVPDKGETQYF.

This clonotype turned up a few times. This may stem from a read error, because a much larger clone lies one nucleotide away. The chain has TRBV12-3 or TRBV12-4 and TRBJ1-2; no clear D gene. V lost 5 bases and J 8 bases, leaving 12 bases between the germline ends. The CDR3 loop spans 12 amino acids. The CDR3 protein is CASSLVATGYTF. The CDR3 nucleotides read TGTGCCAGCAGTCTTGTGGCAACGGGCTACACCTTC.

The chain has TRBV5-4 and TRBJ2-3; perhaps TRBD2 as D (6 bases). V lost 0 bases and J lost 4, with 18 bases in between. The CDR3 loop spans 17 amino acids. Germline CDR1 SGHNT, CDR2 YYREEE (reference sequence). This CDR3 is CASSLAGGRGLADTQYF. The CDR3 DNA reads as TGTGCCAGCAGCTTGGCCGGAGGGAGAGGTCTCGCAGATACGCAGTATTTT.

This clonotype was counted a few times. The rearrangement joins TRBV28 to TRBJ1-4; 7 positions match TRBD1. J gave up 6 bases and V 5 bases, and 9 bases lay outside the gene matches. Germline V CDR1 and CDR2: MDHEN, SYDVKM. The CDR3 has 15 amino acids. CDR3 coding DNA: TGTGCCAGCAGTGCCCCGGGTCAGGGGGATGAAAAACTGTTTTTT. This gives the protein CASSAPGQGDEKLFF. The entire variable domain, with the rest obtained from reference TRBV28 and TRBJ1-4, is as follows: DVKVTQSSRYLVKRTGEKVFLECVQDMDHENMFWYRQDPGLGLRLIYFSYDVKMKEKGDIPEGYSVSREKKERFSLILESASTNQTSMYLCASSAPGQGDEKLFFGSGTQLSVL.

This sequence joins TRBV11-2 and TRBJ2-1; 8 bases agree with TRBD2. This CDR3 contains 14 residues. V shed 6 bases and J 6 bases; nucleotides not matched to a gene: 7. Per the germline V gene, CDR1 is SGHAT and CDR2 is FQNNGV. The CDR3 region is CASRPGGQINEQFF. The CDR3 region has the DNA TGTGCCAGCAGACCGGGGGGGCAGATCAATGAGCAGTTCTTC.

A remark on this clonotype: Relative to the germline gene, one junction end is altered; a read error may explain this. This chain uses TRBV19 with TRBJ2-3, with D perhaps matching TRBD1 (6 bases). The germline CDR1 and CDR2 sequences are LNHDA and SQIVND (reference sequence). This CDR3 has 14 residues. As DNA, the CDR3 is TGCGCCAGCAGCCACCGGGACATAGCAGATACGCAGTATTTT. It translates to CASSHRDIADTQYF.

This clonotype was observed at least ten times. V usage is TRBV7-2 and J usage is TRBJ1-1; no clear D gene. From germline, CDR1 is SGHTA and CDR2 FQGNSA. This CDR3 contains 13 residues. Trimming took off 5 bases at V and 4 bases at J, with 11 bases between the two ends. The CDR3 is CASSPGRATEAFF. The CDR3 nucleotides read TGTGCCAGCAGCCCTGGACGGGCCACTGAAGCTTTCTTT.

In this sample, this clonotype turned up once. This CDR3 reads CAIGSTVSEQPQYF. Written as DNA, the CDR3 is TGTGCCATCGGATCCACAGTCTCCGAGCAGCCCCAGTACTTC. J is TRBJ2-5 and V is TRBV10-3, with D uncertain. V shed 8 bases and J shed 9 bases, with 22 bases lying between them. This CDR3 has 14 residues. Germline lookup yields CDR1 ENHRY and CDR2 SYGVKD.

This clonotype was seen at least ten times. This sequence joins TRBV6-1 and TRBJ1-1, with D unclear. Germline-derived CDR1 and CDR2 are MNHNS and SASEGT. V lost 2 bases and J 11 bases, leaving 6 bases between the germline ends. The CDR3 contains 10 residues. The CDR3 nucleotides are TGTGCCAGCAGTGAAATTGCGGCTTTCTTT. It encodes CASSEIAAFF.

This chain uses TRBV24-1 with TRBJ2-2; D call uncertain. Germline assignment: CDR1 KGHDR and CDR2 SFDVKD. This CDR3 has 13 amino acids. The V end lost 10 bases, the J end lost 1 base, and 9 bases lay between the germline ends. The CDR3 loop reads CATQTGNTGELFF. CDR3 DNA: TGTGCCACGCAGACGGGGAACACCGGGGAGCTGTTTTTT.

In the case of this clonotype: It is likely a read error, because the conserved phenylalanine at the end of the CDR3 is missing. The CDR3 sequence is CSARTGYEQYL. The CDR3 DNA follows: TGCAGTGCGCGGACGGGCTACGAGCAGTACCTC. The chain has TRBV20-1 and TRBJ2-7, with D unresolved. Germline V gene lookup returns CDR1 DFQATT and CDR2 SNEGSKA (reference sequence). CDR3 length: 11 amino acids. Trimming left V 6 bases short and J 3 bases short, with 9 bases between.